A selection of T cell receptor beta chains follows, all from one sample in a study of blood T cell repertoires in COVID-19. The method was immunoSEQ multiplex PCR; TCRdb's version includes in-frame clones alone and lacks a portion of them. Here the sample spans approximately 31,000 clones, 90% being singletons. The material sequenced was peripheral blood. These receptors originate from a man aged 60-69 years with active COVID-19. CDR3s include the opening cysteine and the closing phenylalanine or tryptophan. Fields, in order: CDR3 protein, CDR3 DNA, D gene, clone size, V gene, CDR3 length, J gene. The D gene is left open where the match is weak. The size entry is marked missing in some rows and otherwise reads once, few, many or a size class.

CDR3: CAISIGGYNEQFF
DNA: TGTGCCATCTCGATCGGGGGGTACAATGAGCAGTTCTTC
D: TRBD2
size: -
V: TRBV11-2
length: 13
J: TRBJ2-1

CDR3: CASSLELEGANSPLHF
DNA: TGTGCCAGCAGCTTAGAGTTGGAGGGGGCGAATTCACCCCTCCACTTT
D: TRBD1
size: -
V: TRBV11-2
length: 16
J: TRBJ1-6

CDR3: CARNRGGNSPLHF
DNA: TGTGCCAGGAACAGGGGTGGGAATTCACCCCTCCACTTT
D: TRBD1
size: -
V: TRBV2
length: 13
J: TRBJ1-6

CDR3: CASTLDRRYEKLFF
DNA: TGTGCCAGCACCCTGGACAGGCGGTATGAAAAACTGTTTTTT
D: TRBD1
size: -
V: TRBV28
length: 14
J: TRBJ1-4

CDR3: CASSLRDRDSPLHF
DNA: TGTGCCAGCAGCTTGAGGGACAGGGATTCACCCCTCCACTTT
D: TRBD1
size: -
V: TRBV5-6
length: 14
J: TRBJ1-6

CDR3: CASSYRDYSDETQYF
DNA: TGTGCCAGCAGCTACCGGGACTACAGTGACGAGACCCAGTACTTC
D: TRBD2
size: -
V: TRBV7-9
length: 15
J: TRBJ2-5

CDR3: CASSPSSGDNEQFF
DNA: TGTGCCAGCAGCCCTTCTAGCGGGGACAATGAGCAGTTCTTC
D: TRBD2
size: -
V: TRBV7-2
length: 14
J: TRBJ2-1

CDR3: CATSDLSGNSYNEQFF
DNA: TGTGCCACCAGTGATTTATCAGGGAACTCCTACAATGAGCAGTTCTTC
D: -
size: -
V: TRBV24-1
length: 16
J: TRBJ2-1

CDR3: CASSLQVPDGYTF
DNA: TGTGCCAGCAGCTTGCAGGTCCCTGATGGCTACACCTTC
D: -
size: once
V: TRBV7-2
length: 13
J: TRBJ1-2

CDR3: CASSLRGNTGELFF
DNA: TGTGCCAGCAGCTTGCGGGGGAACACCGGGGAGCTGTTTTTT
D: -
size: -
V: TRBV7-3
length: 14
J: TRBJ2-2

CDR3: CASSTHFLDTQYF
DNA: TGTGCCAGCAGTACCCACTTTTTAGATACGCAGTATTTT
D: -
size: -
V: TRBV6-5
length: 13
J: TRBJ2-3

CDR3: CASSVTGTAYYGYTF
DNA: TGTGCCAGCAGCGTTACCGGGACAGCTTACTATGGCTACACCTTC
D: TRBD1
size: -
V: TRBV9
length: 15
J: TRBJ1-2

CDR3: CASQSGGTDTQYF
DNA: TGTGCCAGCCAAAGCGGGGGCACAGATACGCAGTATTTT
D: TRBD2
size: -
V: TRBV12-3/TRBV12-4
length: 13
J: TRBJ2-3

CDR3: CASSFRDRPRGGELFF
DNA: TGCGCCAGCAGCTTCCGGGACAGGCCCCGTGGCGGGGAGCTGTTTTTT
D: TRBD1
size: -
V: TRBV5-1
length: 16
J: TRBJ2-2

CDR3: CASSRPRGQGKGYTF
DNA: TGTGCCAGCAGCCGACCGCGGGGACAGGGAAAAGGCTACACCTTC
D: TRBD1
size: -
V: TRBV14
length: 15
J: TRBJ1-2

CDR3: CASSQHNTQYF
DNA: TGTGCCAGCAGTCAACATAATACCCAGTACTTC
D: -
size: -
V: TRBV6-2/TRBV6-3
length: 11
J: TRBJ2-5

CDR3: CAWSQGAWEQFF
DNA: TGTGCCTGGAGTCAGGGGGCTTGGGAGCAGTTCTTC
D: TRBD1
size: -
V: TRBV30
length: 12
J: TRBJ2-1

CDR3: CASSLLGNGGEKLFF
DNA: TGTGCCAGCAGCTTGTTAGGTAACGGCGGTGAAAAACTGTTTTTT
D: -
size: once
V: TRBV5-6
length: 15
J: TRBJ1-4

CDR3: CASSLTGSTGELFF
DNA: TGTGCCAGCAGCTTGACAGGGTCCACCGGGGAGCTGTTTTTT
D: TRBD1
size: -
V: TRBV11-2
length: 14
J: TRBJ2-2

CDR3: CASSMFEGPAFF
DNA: TGTGCCAGTAGTATGTTTGAGGGTCCGGCTTTCTTT
D: -
size: -
V: TRBV19
length: 12
J: TRBJ1-1

CDR3: CSVVTTGQMGYTF
DNA: TGCAGCGTTGTAACGACAGGCCAGATGGGGTACACCTTC
D: -
size: -
V: TRBV29-1
length: 13
J: TRBJ1-2

CDR3: CASSQAGGRAVETQYF
DNA: TGTGCCAGCAGCCAGGCGGGGGGGAGGGCGGTTGAGACCCAGTACTTC
D: TRBD2
size: -
V: TRBV5-4
length: 16
J: TRBJ2-5

CDR3: CASSLELRGGNEQFF
DNA: TGTGCCAGCAGCTTAGAATTGCGGGGGGGAAATGAGCAGTTCTTC
D: TRBD2
size: -
V: TRBV7-2
length: 15
J: TRBJ2-1

CDR3: CASSDSSDRETQYF
DNA: TGTGCCAGCAGTGACTCGAGTGACAGAGAGACCCAGTACTTC
D: -
size: -
V: TRBV6-4
length: 14
J: TRBJ2-5

CDR3: CASSLDRGGGYTF
DNA: TGTGCCAGCAGCTTGGACAGGGGGGGAGGCTACACCTTC
D: TRBD1
size: -
V: TRBV5-4
length: 13
J: TRBJ1-2

CDR3: CASSRQLFSGNTIYF
DNA: TGTGCCAGCAGTCGACAGCTCTTCTCTGGAAACACCATATATTTT
D: -
size: -
V: TRBV2
length: 15
J: TRBJ1-3

CDR3: CASSFEGSGNTIYF
DNA: TGTGCCAGCAGCTTCGAGGGATCTGGAAACACCATATATTTT
D: -
size: -
V: TRBV5-5
length: 14
J: TRBJ1-3

CDR3: CASSSPGGQGAANEKLFF
DNA: TGTGCCAGCAGTTCTCCAGGGGGACAGGGGGCCGCTAATGAAAAACTGTTTTTT
D: TRBD1
size: -
V: TRBV28
length: 18
J: TRBJ1-4

CDR3: CASSQDNLAGGQDTQYF
DNA: TGTGCCAGCAGCCAAGATAACCTAGCGGGGGGCCAAGATACGCAGTATTTT
D: TRBD2
size: -
V: TRBV4-2
length: 17
J: TRBJ2-3

CDR3: CASSGVGTASRDEQYF
DNA: TGTGCCAGCAGCGGTGTGGGGACAGCCTCTCGGGACGAGCAGTACTTC
D: TRBD1
size: -
V: TRBV9
length: 16
J: TRBJ2-7